This TCR beta chain was documented in a study of neurological immune-mediated disorders (dated by TCRdb to the late 2010s). Study-level background: Of the roughly 34 multiple sclerosis patients, roughly 30 had relapsing-remitting MS and 3 had secondary progressive MS. The cohort was made up of 60 to 75 subjects, consisting of about 15 HAM/TSP patients, roughly 35 multiple sclerosis patients and around 20 healthy controls. The 90 to 110 TCR-beta libraries included longitudinal samples, technical triplicates and paired sorted CD4+ and CD8+ T-cell subsets alongside PBMC samples. The study compared peripheral blood TCR-beta repertoires of HTLV-I-associated myelopathy (HAM/TSP) patients, multiple sclerosis patients and healthy controls using UMI-based sequencing.

Per the germline V gene, SGHTA is the CDR1 and FQGTGA is the CDR2. For this chain, trimming is 1 base at the V end and 6 bases at the J end, and the number of junction bases without a gene match is 8. There are 16 amino acids in the CDR3, from cysteine to phenylalanine inclusive. The kept DNA is CDR3 alone, 48 bases in frame from the first base. cDNA was synthesized by template-switch 5'RACE using a primer carrying a 10-nucleotide random unique molecular identifier by which each TCR transcript was tagged. Each sequencing run produced over 180 million TCR-beta sequences covering 15-18 subjects. The RNeasy kit was used to extract total RNA. TCR-beta VDJ regions were amplified with primers for the TCR constant region and the 5'RACE anchor, using the KAPA Real-time Library Amplification kit. Sample indexes and Illumina adaptors were added in a first PCR, after which library yield was increased in a second PCR. After Ampure bead purification, the roughly 650 bp TCR product was size-selected on a 2% E-gel SizeSelection system. Before pooling, library quality was assessed on a Bioanalyzer, concentration was determined with Qubit, and library quantification was performed with the Kapa Library Quantification kit. An Illumina HiSeq 2500 was used to sequence the libraries paired-end at 2 x 150 bp. To increase sequence diversity, roughly 23-30% phiX was spiked into each library pool. In the paper's pipeline: The quality-filtered reads were processed with the UMI-based MiGEC pipeline, whose error correction step removed more than 80% of the raw TCR sequences. VDJ genes were aligned to IMGT germline references, and each clonotype was defined by a unique CDR3 amino acid sequence together with V-J genes. Clonal expansion, Shannon diversity and CDR3 relatedness were evaluated with VDJtools (CalcPairwiseDistances, ClusterSamples), while phylogenetic trees were built in CLCbio workbench. Using coefficient-of-variation modelling across technical triplicates, the study counted a clone as expanded if it had at least 8 unique UMIs. The public reads were reanalyzed by TCRdb: fastp trimming at Q25, MiXCR alignment, in-frame beta chains only. Each entry is one CDR3 protein sequence, shown with its most common DNA and genes. The V and J calls were determined by TCRdb, not by the authors. The sample table records around 61,000 distinct CDR3 sequences; roughly 4.9% of these occur just once. The top ten clones comprise around 6% of the sample.

The investigation overall reported the following: TCR clonal expansion was greatest in HAM/TSP patients and smallest in MS patients, who ranked below even healthy controls. No association of the MS cluster with clinical or MRI features was observed, and the need for larger cohorts was stated by the authors. No identical CDR3 amino acid sequences were shared among expanded clones across subjects, suggesting private TCR-beta repertoires in all groups. Repertoires from 18 of 34 MS patients were grouped by phylogenetic analysis into a cluster of related CDR3 sequences, suggesting a possible repertoire-level signature.

This clonotype was found many times. The antigen it recognizes is unknown. Per-base quality was not reported, and no clone a single base away is much larger than it. Libraries from unsorted PBMCs were made from 2 million PBMCs kept in RNAlater at -80 degrees C until RNA extraction. The multiple sclerosis patients were enrolled in a US clinical protocol that evaluated disease progression with magnetic resonance imaging. PBMCs were separated from peripheral blood using Ficoll-Hypaque density gradient centrifugation and then cryopreserved in liquid nitrogen. The source is a human donor with multiple sclerosis. The donor label of this sample is uncertain. The rearranged segments are TRBV7-3 and TRBJ2-2; TRBD2 lines up with 7 middle nucleotides. The sequencing sample was made of PBMCs. The CDR3 region reads CASSLKGGLAPGELFF. Read as DNA, the sequence is TGTGCCAGCAGCTTAAAGGGAGGGCTAGCGCCCGGGGAGCTGTTTTTT. With the rest looked up from the reference TRBV7-3 and TRBJ2-2 genes rather than sequenced, the full variable domain is GAGVSQTPSNKVTEKGKYVELRCDPISGHTALYWYRQSLGQGPEFLIYFQGTGAADDSGLPNDRFFAVRPEGSVSTLKIQRTERGDSAVYLCASSLKGGLAPGELFFGEGSRLTVL.